The 6 T cell receptor beta chains below were found in one sample sequenced in a study of shared clonotypes between healthy human individuals. CD45RO negativity and positive selection for CCR7 defined naive CD8 cells, a population that excluded terminally differentiated effector memory CD45RA+ cells. Repertoires were generated with immunoSEQ multiplex PCR, while TCRdb's copy carries only in-frame clones and drops some. The sample consists of approximately 1.9 million clones, approximately 92% of them appearing once. The sequencing sample was made of naive CD8+ T cells from PBMCs. The receptors were sampled from a man between 18 and 35 years old in good health. Some clones in this sample may be carry-over from other donors' samples.

The J gene is TRBJ2-7, the V gene TRBV11-2, with 9 bases lining up with TRBD1. This CDR3 comprises 15 residues. With 2 bases clipped from V and 2 bases from J, the junction kept 4 bases outside the gene matches. Germline CDR1 reads SGHAT; CDR2 reads FQNNGV. The CDR3 region is CASSLFDRGTYEQYF. The CDR3 coding sequence is TGTGCCAGCAGCTTATTCGACAGGGGGACCTACGAGCAGTACTTC.

This sequence joins TRBV6-6 and TRBJ1-2, with D possibly matching TRBD1 (5 bases). CDR1 and CDR2 (germline): MNHNY, SVGAGI (reference sequence). V was clipped by 5 bases and J by 3 bases, with 16 bases between them. The CDR3 is 15 amino acids. The DNA for the CDR3 is TGTGCCAGCAGTCCGGCGGACAACCTTTACTATGGCTACACCTTC. This translates into CASSPADNLYYGYTF.

CDR3 in amino acids: CASSYYLLSSYNEQFF. The CDR3 nucleotides are TGTGCCAGCAGCTATTACCTTTTAAGCTCCTACAATGAGCAGTTCTTC. The chain combines TRBV9 with TRBJ2-1; no reliable D call. The V gene lost 4 bases and the J gene lost 0 bases, with 14 bases spanning the gap. The CDR3 covers 16 residues. The germline V gene encodes CDR1 SGDLS and CDR2 YYNGEE.

The genes are TRBV30 and TRBJ2-7; unclear D gene. Trimming shortened V by 3 bases and J by 4 bases, and 13 bases separated the two germline ends. CDR3 size: 13 residues. Germline V gene lookup returns CDR1 GTSNPN and CDR2 SVGIG (reference sequence). This CDR3 reads CAWSYSTLYEQYF. The CDR3 nucleotides read TGTGCCTGGAGCTACTCGACCCTTTACGAGCAGTACTTC.

This chain connects TRBV4-3 to TRBJ2-3; D could derive from TRBD1 or TRBD2 (5 bases each). Germline V gene sequence: CDR1 LGHNA, CDR2 YSLEER. CDR3 length: 14 amino acids. The V gene lost 4 bases and the J gene lost 3 bases, with 11 bases spanning the gap. CDR3 sequence reads: CASSPGAATDTQYF. CDR3 nucleotide sequence: TGCGCCAGCAGCCCCGGGGCGGCTACAGATACGCAGTATTTT.

This chain joins TRBV4-3 and TRBJ2-7, with D unclear. V dropped 4 bases and J dropped 5 bases, with 15 bases sitting between them. The CDR3 has 14 residues. Germline assignment: CDR1 LGHNA and CDR2 YSLEER. In nucleotides, the CDR3 is TGCGCCAGCAGCCTCACCTCGGTCTCGAACGAGCAGTACTTC. It translates to CASSLTSVSNEQYF.